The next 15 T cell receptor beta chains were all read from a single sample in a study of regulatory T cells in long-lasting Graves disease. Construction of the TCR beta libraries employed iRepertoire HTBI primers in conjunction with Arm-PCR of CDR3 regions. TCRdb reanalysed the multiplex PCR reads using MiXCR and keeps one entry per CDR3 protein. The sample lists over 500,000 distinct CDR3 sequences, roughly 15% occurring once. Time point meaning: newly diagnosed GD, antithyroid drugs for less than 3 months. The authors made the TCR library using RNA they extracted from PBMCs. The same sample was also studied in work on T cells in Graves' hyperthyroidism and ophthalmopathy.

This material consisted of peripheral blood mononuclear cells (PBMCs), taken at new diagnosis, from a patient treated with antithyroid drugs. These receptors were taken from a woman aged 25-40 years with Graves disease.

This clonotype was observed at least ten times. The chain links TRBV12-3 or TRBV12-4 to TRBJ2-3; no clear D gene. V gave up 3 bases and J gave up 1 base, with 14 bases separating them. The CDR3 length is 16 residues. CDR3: CASSLGMTAGTDTQYF. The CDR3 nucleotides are TGTGCCAGCAGTTTGGGTATGACCGCGGGCACAGATACGCAGTATTTT.

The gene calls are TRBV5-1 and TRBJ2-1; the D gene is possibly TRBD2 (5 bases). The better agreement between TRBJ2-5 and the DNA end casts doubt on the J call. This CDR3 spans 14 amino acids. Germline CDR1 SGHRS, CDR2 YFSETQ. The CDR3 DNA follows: TGCGCCAGCAGCTTGAGCGGAAAGCAAGAGACCCAGTACTTC. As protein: CASSLSGKQETQYF.

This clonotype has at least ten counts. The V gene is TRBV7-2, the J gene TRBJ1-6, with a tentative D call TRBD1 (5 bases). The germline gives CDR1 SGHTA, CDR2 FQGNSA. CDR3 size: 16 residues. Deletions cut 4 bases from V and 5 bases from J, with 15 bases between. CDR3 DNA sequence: TGTGCCAGCAGCTATGCCGGGACTGTCGATAATTCACCCCTCCACTTT. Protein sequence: CASSYAGTVDNSPLHF.

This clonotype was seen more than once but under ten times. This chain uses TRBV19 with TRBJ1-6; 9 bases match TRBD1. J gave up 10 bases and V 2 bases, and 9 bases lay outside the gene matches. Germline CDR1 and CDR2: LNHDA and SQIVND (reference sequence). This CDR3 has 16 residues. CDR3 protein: CASSIPETGGKSPLHF. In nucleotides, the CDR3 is TGTGCCAGTAGTATACCCGAGACAGGGGGTAAATCACCCCTCCACTTT.

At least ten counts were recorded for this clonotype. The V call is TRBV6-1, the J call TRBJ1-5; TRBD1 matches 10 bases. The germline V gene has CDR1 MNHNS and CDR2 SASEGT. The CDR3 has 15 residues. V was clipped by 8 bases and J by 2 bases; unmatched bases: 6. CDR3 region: CASATGGLGNQPQHF. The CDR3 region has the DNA TGTGCCAGCGCGACAGGGGGCCTGGGCAATCAGCCCCAGCATTTT.

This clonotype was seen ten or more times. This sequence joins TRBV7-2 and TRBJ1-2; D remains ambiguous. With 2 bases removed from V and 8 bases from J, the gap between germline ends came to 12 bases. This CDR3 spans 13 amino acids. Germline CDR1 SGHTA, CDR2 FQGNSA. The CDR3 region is CASSLPSRQGYTF. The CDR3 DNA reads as TGTGCCAGCAGCTTACCTTCTCGGCAGGGCTACACCTTC.

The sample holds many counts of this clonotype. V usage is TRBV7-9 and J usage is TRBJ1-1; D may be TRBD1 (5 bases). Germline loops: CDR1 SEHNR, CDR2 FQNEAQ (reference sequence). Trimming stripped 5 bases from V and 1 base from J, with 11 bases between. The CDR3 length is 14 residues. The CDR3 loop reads CASSKRQQNTEAFF. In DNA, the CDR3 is TGTGCCAGCAGCAAAAGACAGCAGAACACTGAAGCTTTCTTT.

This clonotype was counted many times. The CDR3: CASSGGRAYNEQFF. CDR3 DNA sequence: TGTGCCAGCAGTGGCGGCAGGGCCTACAATGAGCAGTTCTTC. This chain joins TRBV2 and TRBJ2-1; a possible D gene is TRBD1 (5 bases). Germline CDR1 and CDR2: SNHLY and FYNNEI. Trimming left V 4 bases short and J 2 bases short, with 9 bases between. This CDR3 is built from 14 residues.

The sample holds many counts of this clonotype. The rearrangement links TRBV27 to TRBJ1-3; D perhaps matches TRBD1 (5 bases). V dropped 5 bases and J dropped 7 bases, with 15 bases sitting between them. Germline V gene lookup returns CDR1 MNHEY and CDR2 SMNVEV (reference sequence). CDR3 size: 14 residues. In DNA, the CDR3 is TGTGCCAGCAGTCCGAACAGGAGTGGGAACACCATATATTTT. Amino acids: CASSPNRSGNTIYF.

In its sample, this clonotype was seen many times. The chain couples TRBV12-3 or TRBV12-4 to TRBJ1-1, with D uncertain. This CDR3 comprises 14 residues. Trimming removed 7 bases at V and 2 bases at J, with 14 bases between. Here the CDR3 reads CASTPRRSNTEAFF. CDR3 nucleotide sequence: TGTGCCAGCACCCCCCGGCGAAGCAACACTGAAGCTTTCTTT.

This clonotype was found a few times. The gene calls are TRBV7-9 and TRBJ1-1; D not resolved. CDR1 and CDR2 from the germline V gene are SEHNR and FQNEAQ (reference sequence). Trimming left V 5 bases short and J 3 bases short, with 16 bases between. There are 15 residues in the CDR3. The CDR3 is CASSLLSNTDTEAFF. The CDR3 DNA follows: TGTGCCAGCAGCCTGCTTAGCAATACGGACACTGAAGCTTTCTTT.

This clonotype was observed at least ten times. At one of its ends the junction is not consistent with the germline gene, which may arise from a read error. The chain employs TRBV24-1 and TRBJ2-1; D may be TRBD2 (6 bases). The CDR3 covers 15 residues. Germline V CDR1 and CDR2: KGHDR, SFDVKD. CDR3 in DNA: TGTGCCACCAGTGAAGGCGGGACCCTCGTCGATGAACAGTTCTTC. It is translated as CATSEGGTLVDEQFF.

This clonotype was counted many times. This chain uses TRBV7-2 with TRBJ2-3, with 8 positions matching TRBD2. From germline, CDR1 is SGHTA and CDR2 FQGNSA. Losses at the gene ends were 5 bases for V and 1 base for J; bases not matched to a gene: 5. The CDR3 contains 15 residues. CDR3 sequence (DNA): TGTGCCAGCAGCACACAGACTAGCGGCACAGATACGCAGTATTTT. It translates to CASSTQTSGTDTQYF.

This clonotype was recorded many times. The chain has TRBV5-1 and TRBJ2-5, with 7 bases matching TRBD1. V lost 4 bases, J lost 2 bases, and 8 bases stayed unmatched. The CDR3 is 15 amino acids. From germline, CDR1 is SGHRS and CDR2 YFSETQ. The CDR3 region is CASSIQGQQQETQYF. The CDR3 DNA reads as TGCGCCAGCAGCATCCAGGGACAGCAACAAGAGACCCAGTACTTC.

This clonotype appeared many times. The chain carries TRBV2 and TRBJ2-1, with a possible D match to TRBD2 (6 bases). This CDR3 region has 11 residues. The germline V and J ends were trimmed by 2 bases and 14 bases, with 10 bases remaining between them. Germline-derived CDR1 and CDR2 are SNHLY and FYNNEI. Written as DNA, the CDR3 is TGTGCCAGCAGTGAAAAGGTAGCGGAGTTCTTC. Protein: CASSEKVAEFF.